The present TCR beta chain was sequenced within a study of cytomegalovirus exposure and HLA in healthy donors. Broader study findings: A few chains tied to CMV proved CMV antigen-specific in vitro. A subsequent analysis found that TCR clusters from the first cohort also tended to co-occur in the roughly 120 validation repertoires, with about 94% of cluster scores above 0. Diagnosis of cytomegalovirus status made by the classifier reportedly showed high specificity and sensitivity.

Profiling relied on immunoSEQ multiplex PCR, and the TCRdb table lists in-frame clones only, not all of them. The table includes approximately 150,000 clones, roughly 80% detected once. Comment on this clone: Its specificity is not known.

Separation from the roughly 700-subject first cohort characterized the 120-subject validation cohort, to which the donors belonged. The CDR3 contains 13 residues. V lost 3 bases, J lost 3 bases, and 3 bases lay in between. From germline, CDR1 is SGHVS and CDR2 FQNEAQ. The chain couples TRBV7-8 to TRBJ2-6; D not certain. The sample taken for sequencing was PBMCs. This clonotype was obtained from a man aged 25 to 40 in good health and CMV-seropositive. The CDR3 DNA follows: TGTGCCAGCAGCTTGCGTGGGGCCAACGTCCTGACTTTC. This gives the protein CASSLRGANVLTF. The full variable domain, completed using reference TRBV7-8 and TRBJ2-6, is GAGVSQSPRYKVAKRGQDVALRCDPISGHVSLFWYQQALGQGPEFLTYFQNEAQLDKSGLPSDRFFAERPEGSVSTLKIQRTQQEDSAVYLCASSLRGANVLTFGAGSRLTVL.